The 13 T cell receptor beta chains presented below share a single source sample, sequenced in a study of technical replicates of blood from a handful of donors. Assay used: immunoSEQ multiplex PCR; TCRdb lists only in-frame clones, some missing. The sample shows about 63,000 clones, roughly 86% of them seen only once. Sequenced: PBMCs. The receptors originated from a human donor in good health. Some clones in this sample may be carry-over from other donors' samples.

The chain combines TRBV4-3 with TRBJ2-1, with 8 bases fitting TRBD2. With 0 bases clipped from V and 2 bases from J, the junction kept 9 bases outside the gene matches. Germline assignment: CDR1 LGHNA and CDR2 YSLEER. This CDR3 region has 18 residues. CDR3 protein: CASSQDRGKAGAYNEQFF. The DNA of the CDR3 is TGCGCCAGCAGCCAAGACAGGGGTAAAGCGGGGGCCTACAATGAGCAGTTCTTC.

V is TRBV13 and J is TRBJ2-3; TRBD2 matches at 14 bases. The CDR3 consists of 17 residues. Germline trimming cut 5 bases from V and 4 bases from J; bases unmatched to any gene: 8. The germline CDR1 and CDR2 sequences are PRHDT and FYEKMQ (reference sequence). In nucleotides, the CDR3 is TGTGCCAGCAGCCCGGGGACTAGCGGGAGAGGCTCAGATACGCAGTATTTT. Its translation is CASSPGTSGRGSDTQYF.

This chain connects TRBV9 to TRBJ2-2; maybe TRBD2 (5 bases). This CDR3 contains 15 residues. Germline CDR1 SGDLS, CDR2 YYNGEE. V was cut by 4 bases and J by 0 bases, with 10 bases left in between. The CDR3 loop is CASSPPGANTGELFF. CDR3 DNA: TGTGCCAGCAGCCCCCCCGGGGCGAACACCGGGGAGCTGTTTTTT.

For the CDR3, the DNA is TGCAGTGCTCCCCGGAACACTGAAGCTTTCTTT. As protein: CSAPRNTEAFF. This rearrangement joins TRBV20-1 to TRBJ1-1; D is unclear. This CDR3 region has 11 residues. The germline V gene has CDR1 DFQATT and CDR2 SNEGSKA (reference sequence). The V end lost 5 bases, the J end lost 1 base, and 5 bases lay between the germline ends.

The CDR3 region is CASSKTGGAHRGTDTQYF. CDR3 nucleotide sequence: TGTGCCAGCAGTAAAACAGGGGGCGCTCATCGGGGCACAGATACGCAGTATTTT. The chain is built from TRBV13 and TRBJ2-3, with TRBD1 identical over 9 bases. V dropped 6 bases and J dropped 1; count of bases not matched to a gene: 14. The CDR3 consists of 18 residues. The germline V gene encodes CDR1 PRHDT and CDR2 FYEKMQ (reference sequence).

This chain links TRBV10-3 with TRBJ1-2; the match to TRBD1 covers 7 bases. Losses at the gene ends were 7 bases for V and 4 bases for J; bases not matched to a gene: 12. Looked up from germline, CDR1 is ENHRY and CDR2 is SYGVKD. This CDR3 is built from 15 residues. The CDR3 DNA sequence: TGTGCCATCAACGGGCAGGGGGTAGTAGGCTATGGCTACACCTTC. Amino acids: CAINGQGVVGYGYTF.

This chain uses TRBV27 with TRBJ2-2, with TRBD1 identical over 8 bases. Germline loops: CDR1 MNHEY, CDR2 SMNVEV (reference sequence). The V and J ends lost 6 bases and 4 bases, in that order; junction bases with no gene match: 10. This CDR3 region has 16 residues. DNA of the CDR3: TGTGCCAGCAGAGCCGGGACAGGCCGTTCCACCGGGGAGCTGTTTTTT. Translation: CASRAGTGRSTGELFF.

The chain uses TRBV4-3 and TRBJ2-4; 9 bases agree with TRBD1. Germline CDR1 reads LGHNA; CDR2 reads YSLEER. V trimming: 5 bases; J trimming: 4 bases; junction bases outside the gene matches: 3. There are 14 residues in the CDR3. In DNA form, the CDR3 reads TGCGCCAGCAGCTCGGGACAGGGAAAAAACATTCAGTACTTC. It is translated as CASSSGQGKNIQYF.

This clone was counted only a few times. J is TRBJ1-1 and V is TRBV4-2; D may be TRBD1 (5 bases). The CDR3 runs to 13 residues. Germline loops: CDR1 LGHNA, CDR2 YNFKEQ. V was shortened by 3 bases and J by 7 bases, with 12 bases between the two germline ends. The CDR3 loop is CASSQGQPREAFF. DNA of the CDR3: TGTGCCAGCAGCCAGGGGCAGCCTCGTGAAGCTTTCTTT.

V usage is TRBV13 and J usage is TRBJ1-2; 7 bases map to TRBD1. Germline V gene sequence: CDR1 PRHDT, CDR2 FYEKMQ (reference sequence). V shed 5 bases, J shed 5 bases, and the junction held 8 bases outside the gene matches. This CDR3 region has 14 residues. The CDR3, as DNA: TGTGCCAGCAGCCAGGGGGGACACTTTTATGGCTACACCTTC. Its protein is CASSQGGHFYGYTF. Full variable domain (missing parts from reference TRBV13 and TRBJ1-2): AAGVIQSPRHLIKEKRETATLKCYPIPRHDTVYWYQQGPGQDPQFLISFYEKMQSDKGSIPDRFSAQQFSDYHSELNMSSLELGDSALYFCASSQGGHFYGYTFGSGTRLTVV.

The rearrangement links TRBV21-1 to TRBJ2-4; the D call in the table, TRBD2, was not verified against the DNA. TRBV21-1 is a known pseudogene. This CDR3 comprises 16 residues. The CDR3 loop reads CASSKAYSLAKNIQYF. DNA of the CDR3: TGTGCCAGCAGCAAAGCGTATTCCCTAGCTAAAAACATTCAGTACTTC.

V and J are TRBV7-9 and TRBJ2-7; TRBD1 matches at 8 bases. Germline-derived CDR1 and CDR2 are SEHNR and FQNEAQ (reference sequence). Losses at the gene ends were 3 bases for V and 3 bases for J; bases not matched to a gene: 7. The CDR3 is 15 residues long. CDR3 nucleotide sequence: TGTGCCAGCAGCTTTGGGACAGGCCCGCGCTACGAGCAGTACTTC. Protein sequence: CASSFGTGPRYEQYF.

This clone is classed as large. The chain employs TRBV5-1 and TRBJ2-7, with 9 nucleotides matching TRBD2. Per germline, CDR1 SGHRS and CDR2 YFSETQ. This CDR3 has 14 residues. The V segment lost 5 bases and the J segment 5 bases; nucleotides outside the gene matches: 8. The CDR3 nucleotides read TGCGCCAGCAGTTCAGCGGGGGGATATCACGAGCAGTACTTC. Its translation: CASSSAGGYHEQYF.